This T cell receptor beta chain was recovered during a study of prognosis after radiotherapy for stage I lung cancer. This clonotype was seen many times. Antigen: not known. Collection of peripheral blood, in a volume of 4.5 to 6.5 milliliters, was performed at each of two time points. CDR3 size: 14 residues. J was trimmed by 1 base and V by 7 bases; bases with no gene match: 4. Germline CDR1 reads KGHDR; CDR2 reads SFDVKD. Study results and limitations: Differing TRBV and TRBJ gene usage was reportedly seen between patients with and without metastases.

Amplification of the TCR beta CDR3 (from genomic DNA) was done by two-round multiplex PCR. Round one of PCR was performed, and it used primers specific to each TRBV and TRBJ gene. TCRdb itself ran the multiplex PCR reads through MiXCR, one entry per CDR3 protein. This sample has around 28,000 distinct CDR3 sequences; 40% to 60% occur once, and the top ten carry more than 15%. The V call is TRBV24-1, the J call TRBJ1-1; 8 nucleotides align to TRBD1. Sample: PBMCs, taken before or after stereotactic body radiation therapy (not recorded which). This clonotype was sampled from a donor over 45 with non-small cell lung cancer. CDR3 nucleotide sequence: TGTGCCACCAGGCCCACAGGGGGGAACACTGAAGCTTTCTTT. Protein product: CATRPTGGNTEAFF.